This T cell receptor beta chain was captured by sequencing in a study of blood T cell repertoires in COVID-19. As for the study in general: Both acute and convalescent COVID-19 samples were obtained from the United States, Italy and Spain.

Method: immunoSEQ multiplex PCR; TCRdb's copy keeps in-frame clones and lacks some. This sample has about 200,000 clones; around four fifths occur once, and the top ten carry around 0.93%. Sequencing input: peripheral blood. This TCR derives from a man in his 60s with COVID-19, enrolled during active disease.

This CDR3 reads CSVEAWGGRNTEAFF. The CDR3 nucleotides read TGCAGCGTTGAAGCTTGGGGGGGGAGGAACACTGAAGCTTTCTTT. The chain links TRBV29-1 to TRBJ1-1, with a possible D match to TRBD1 (5 bases). The CDR3 is made up of 15 amino acids. Trimming stripped 1 base from V and 1 base from J, with 13 bases between. Germline V gene data show CDR1 as SQVTM and CDR2 as ANQGSEA.